Listed below are T cell receptor beta chains from one sample, sequenced in a study of blood T cell repertoires in COVID-19. The data were produced by immunoSEQ multiplex PCR, yet TCRdb's version contains in-frame clones alone and is incomplete. Altogether about 290,000 clones are present, around four fifths being singletons, with the ten largest covering around 4.2%. The sample was peripheral blood. The source of these receptors is a woman between 50 and 59 years old with active or convalescent COVID-19. CDR3s include the opening cysteine and the closing phenylalanine or tryptophan. The D gene is left open where the match is weak. Only some rows state a clone size, as once, few, many or a class for expanded clones.

d_call,j_call,clone_size,v_call,cdr3_nt,cdr3_aa
TRBD1,TRBJ1-5,few,TRBV10-3,TGTGCCATCAGTGATCGGACAGGGACAGATCAGCCCCAGCATTTT,CAISDRTGTDQPQHF
NA,TRBJ1-2,NA,TRBV28,TGTGCCAGCAGGGGGGGAAGGGATGGACTGAGCTACACCTTC,CASRGGRDGLSYTF
NA,TRBJ2-7,NA,TRBV18,TGTGCCAGCTCACCTAAGGCCGCGTTGGGGGCCGAGCAGTACTTC,CASSPKAALGAEQYF
NA,TRBJ2-2,NA,TRBV18,TGTGCCAGTCAGGGTCCGCAGAACACCGGGGAGCTGTTTTTT,CASQGPQNTGELFF
TRBD1,TRBJ1-5,NA,TRBV9,TGTGCCAGCAGCGTCGGGACAGGGAGGCAGCCCCAGCATTTT,CASSVGTGRQPQHF
TRBD2,TRBJ2-7,once,TRBV3-1/TRBV3-2,TGTGCCAGCAGCCAAAACCTAGCGGGAGGGCCTCGCGAGCAGTACTTC,CASSQNLAGGPREQYF
NA,TRBJ1-1,NA,TRBV7-9,TGTGCCAGCAGCTTACTGGGCATGAACACTGAAGCTTTCTTT,CASSLLGMNTEAFF
NA,TRBJ2-1,NA,TRBV20-1,TGCAGTGCGAGTACTAGCCTCATCCCCTACAATGAGCAGTTCTTC,CSASTSLIPYNEQFF
NA,TRBJ1-4,NA,TRBV18,TGTGCCAGCTCACTTCGACAGGCCACTAATGAAAAACTGTTTTTT,CASSLRQATNEKLFF
TRBD2,TRBJ2-2,NA,TRBV2,TGTGCCAGCACCATAAAGGGGCTAGCGGGAGGGCCTCGAACCGGGGAGCTGTTTTTT,CASTIKGLAGGPRTGELFF
TRBD1,TRBJ1-1,NA,TRBV7-9,TGTGCCAGCAGTCCCGGGACAGCGAACACTGAAGCTTTCTTT,CASSPGTANTEAFF
NA,TRBJ1-2,NA,TRBV29-1,TGCAGCGTGATGGGGGGGGCGCATGGCTACACCTTC,CSVMGGAHGYTF
NA,TRBJ1-1,NA,TRBV4-1,TGCGCCAGCAGCCAAGTACCCAGGCCTATGAACACTGAAGCTTTCTTT,CASSQVPRPMNTEAFF
NA,TRBJ2-3,NA,TRBV18,TGTGCCAGCTCACCGGAGATCGGCACAGATACGCAGTATTTT,CASSPEIGTDTQYF
TRBD1,TRBJ2-7,NA,TRBV7-9,TGTGCCAGCAGCCCCCCGGGACAGAGCTACGAGCAGTACTTC,CASSPPGQSYEQYF
TRBD2,TRBJ2-5,NA,TRBV11-2,TGTGCCAGCAGCCGTGGGACTAGCGAAGAGACCCAGTACTTC,CASSRGTSEETQYF
TRBD1,TRBJ1-5,NA,TRBV2,TGTGCCAGCAGTGAACAAGGACACTATGAGGGGGCATATTGGCAGCCCCAGCATTTT,CASSEQGHYEGAYWQPQHF
TRBD2,TRBJ2-2,NA,TRBV15,TGTGCCACCAGCAGAGATCGGGGTAGCGGGGGACCCGGGGAGCTGTTTTTT,CATSRDRGSGGPGELFF
NA,TRBJ2-5,NA,TRBV5-1,TGCGCCAGCAGCCCCGGGGGAGTTCAAGAGACCCAGTACTTC,CASSPGGVQETQYF
NA,TRBJ1-2,NA,TRBV19,TGTGCCAGTAGTACCCAAAGCGGGGGCTACACCTTC,CASSTQSGGYTF
NA,TRBJ1-3,NA,TRBV28,TGTGCCAGCAATGACAGGTCGTCTGGAAACACCATATATTTT,CASNDRSSGNTIYF
TRBD1,TRBJ2-5,NA,TRBV12-3/TRBV12-4,TGTGCCAGTATAAGAGACAGGGGGGAGACCCAGTACTTC,CASIRDRGETQYF
NA,TRBJ2-7,NA,TRBV3-1/TRBV3-2,TGTGCCAGCAGCCAAGAGGGAGTGAGGTCCCGTTGGGAGCAGTACTTC,CASSQEGVRSRWEQYF
NA,TRBJ1-4,NA,TRBV4-1,TGCGCCAGCAGCCCAAGGGGGTTGAATGAAAAACTGTTTTTT,CASSPRGLNEKLFF
NA,TRBJ1-6,NA,TRBV30,TGTGCCTGGAGGGTCGGGTATAATTCACCCCTCCACTTT,CAWRVGYNSPLHF
TRBD2,TRBJ2-1,NA,TRBV18,TGTGCCAGCTCACCTGTCCCGGCTAGCGGGAACTACAATGAGCAGTTCTTC,CASSPVPASGNYNEQFF
TRBD2,TRBJ2-2,NA,TRBV6-6,TGTGCCAGCAGTCTAGCGGGGGGCACCGGGGAGCTGTTTTTT,CASSLAGGTGELFF
TRBD1,TRBJ2-7,NA,TRBV10-3,TGTGCCATCAGTAGCGTAGGGACAGGTTCTCTAAGGGAGCAGTACTTC,CAISSVGTGSLREQYF
TRBD2,TRBJ2-1,NA,TRBV5-1,TGCGCCAGCAGCTTGGAAGGGCTAGCGGCACACCGGTTCTTC,CASSLEGLAAHRFF